A single sample is the source of the 18 T cell receptor beta chains below, sequenced in a study of shared clonotypes between healthy human individuals (dated by TCRdb to 2019 to 2021). Libraries came from the immunoSEQ multiplex PCR assay. The table was pulled from immuneACCESS by TCRdb, which kept in-frame rearrangements only. Such tables lose some clones; where checked, under half of the loss comes from unresolved V genes, and the rest has no known cause. The sample table shows 2 million to 2.5 million clones, and about 94% are seen once. The top ten constitute less than 0.15% of the sample. Sequencing was performed on naive CD4+ T cells sorted from blood. Explained via the paper, the cell subset or site label denotes: CD45RA+ positively selected. Every receptor here comes from a man between 18 and 35 years old in good health.

Worth noting for this clone: Other DNA sequences in this specimen translate into the identical CDR3. V gene TRBV6-6 combines with J gene TRBJ1-2, with D possibly TRBD1 on 5 matching bases. The CDR3 totals 13 residues. Deletions cut 5 bases from V and 3 bases from J, with 10 bases between. Germline values: CDR1 MNHNY, CDR2 SVGAGI (reference sequence). The CDR3 nucleotides read TGTGCCAGCAGTCAGGGTCGCGACTATGGCTACACCTTC. This encodes CASSQGRDYGYTF.

V gene TRBV2 combines with J gene TRBJ2-7; no clear D gene. Germline V gives CDR1 SNHLY, CDR2 FYNNEI. Deletions cut 2 bases from V and 0 bases from J, with 11 bases between. The CDR3 has 15 amino acids. CDR3 coding DNA: TGTGCCAGCAGTGAACCAGCGATTAGCTCCTACGAGCAGTACTTC. Its translation is CASSEPAISSYEQYF.

The chain recombines TRBV7-2 with TRBJ2-3; 8 bases map to TRBD1. Per germline, CDR1 SGHTA and CDR2 FQGNSA. This CDR3 has 15 amino acids. The V and J ends lost 5 bases and 1 base, in that order; junction bases with no gene match: 5. Here the CDR3 DNA reads TGTGCCAGCAGCGGCGTGACAGGGGGCACAGATACGCAGTATTTT. Translation: CASSGVTGGTDTQYF.

The rearrangement links TRBV10-2 to TRBJ2-3; 12 nucleotides line up with TRBD2. Trimming at V came to 6 bases and at J to 3 bases, leaving 1 base not matched to a gene. From germline, CDR1 is WSHSY and CDR2 SAAADI. The CDR3 runs 14 residues. The CDR3 reads CASRTSGRTDTQYF. The CDR3, as DNA: TGCGCCAGCAGGACTAGCGGGAGAACAGATACGCAGTATTTT.

The chain employs TRBV7-2 and TRBJ2-7, with 9 bases fitting TRBD1. The V segment lost 5 bases and the J segment 4 bases; nucleotides outside the gene matches: 9. Germline assignment: CDR1 SGHTA and CDR2 FQGNSA. This CDR3 has 15 residues. The CDR3 bases are TGTGCCAGCAGCCCCGGGAACAGGGGGCTTTACGAGCAGTACTTC. Amino acid sequence: CASSPGNRGLYEQYF.

This chain connects TRBV19 to TRBJ1-6; D perhaps matches TRBD1 (5 bases). V was pared by 10 bases and J by 4 bases, with 11 bases between. Per germline, CDR1 LNHDA and CDR2 SQIVND (reference sequence). This CDR3 is built from 13 residues. CDR3 bases: TGTGCCACCATGGGACTGTATAATTCACCCCTCCACTTT. It specifies CATMGLYNSPLHF.

This chain uses TRBV27 with TRBJ2-7, with a possible D match to TRBD2 (5 bases). V dropped 6 bases and J dropped 3 bases, with 18 bases sitting between them. This CDR3 has 15 residues. Germline loops: CDR1 MNHEY, CDR2 SMNVEV (reference sequence). The CDR3 bases are TGTGCCAGCAGCCCGCTAGCAACGTCTCTCTACGAGCAGTACTTC. Its protein product is CASSPLATSLYEQYF.

The chain has TRBV10-3 and TRBJ1-6, with a tentative D call TRBD1 (5 bases). Germline loops: CDR1 ENHRY, CDR2 SYGVKD. The CDR3 is 13 amino acids. The V and J ends lost 5 bases and 6 bases respectively, with 8 bases between them. CDR3 nucleotides: TGTGCCATCAGTCCGGACACTAATTCACCCCTCCACTTT. Translation: CAISPDTNSPLHF.

This sequence joins TRBV28 and TRBJ2-7; 9 bases fit TRBD1. Per the germline V gene, CDR1 is MDHEN and CDR2 is SYDVKM. The CDR3 consists of 14 residues. V was clipped by 4 bases and J by 7 bases; unmatched bases: 8. The CDR3 loop is CASSSGQGRREQYF. The DNA for the CDR3 is TGTGCCAGCAGTTCCGGACAGGGGAGAAGGGAGCAGTACTTC. Complete variable domain (other parts from reference TRBV28 and TRBJ2-7): DVKVTQSSRYLVKRTGEKVFLECVQDMDHENMFWYRQDPGLGLRLIYFSYDVKMKEKGDIPEGYSVSREKKERFSLILESASTNQTSMYLCASSSGQGRREQYFGPGTRLTVT.

This clone was observed a single time. The rearrangement uses TRBV7-6 and TRBJ2-1; 12 nucleotides line up with TRBD2. This CDR3 contains 15 residues. Germline assignment: CDR1 SGHVS and CDR2 FNYEAQ. J gave up 8 bases and V 5 bases, and 7 bases lay outside the gene matches. Written as DNA, the CDR3 is TGTGCCAGCAGCGCCCTAGCGGGAGGGCCGTATGAGCAGTTCTTC. Encoded protein: CASSALAGGPYEQFF.

This chain connects TRBV5-1 to TRBJ2-1; TRBD1 matches at 9 bases. Trimming cost V 4 bases and J 8 bases; bases outside gene matches: 10. The germline CDR1 and CDR2 sequences are SGHRS and YFSETQ. The CDR3 runs to 15 residues. The CDR3 spells CASSIGQGRIYEQFF. Here the CDR3 DNA reads TGCGCCAGCAGCATCGGACAGGGGCGCATCTATGAGCAGTTCTTC.

The rearrangement joins TRBV5-1 to TRBJ2-1; D tentatively reads TRBD1 or TRBD2 (5 bases each). In germline, CDR1 is SGHRS, CDR2 YFSETQ. The CDR3 runs 19 residues. With 0 bases removed from V and 0 bases from J, the gap between germline ends came to 19 bases. The CDR3 bases are TGCGCCAGCAGCTTGGAATGGACTTCGGCCAGGGCCTCCTACAATGAGCAGTTCTTC. The encoded protein is CASSLEWTSARASYNEQFF. Complete variable domain (other parts from reference TRBV5-1 and TRBJ2-1): KAGVTQTPRYLIKTRGQQVTLSCSPISGHRSVSWYQQTPGQGLQFLFEYFSETQRNKGNFPGRFSGRQFSNSRSEMNVSTLELGDSALYLCASSLEWTSARASYNEQFFGPGTRLTVL.

The chain has TRBV18 and TRBJ2-3, with 13 positions matching TRBD2. Looked up from germline, CDR1 is KGHSH and CDR2 is LQKENI. CDR3 size: 17 residues. V lost 4 bases, J lost 2 bases, and 6 bases stayed unmatched. The chain's CDR3 is CASSLRLAGGSTDTQYF. CDR3 sequence (DNA): TGTGCCAGCTCACTTCGACTAGCGGGGGGATCCACAGATACGCAGTATTTT.

J is TRBJ2-1 and V is TRBV10-2; 12 bases fit TRBD2. CDR1 and CDR2 (germline): WSHSY, SAAADI. The CDR3 length is 16 residues. V was pared by 6 bases and J by 5 bases, with 8 bases of the junction left unmatched. The CDR3 DNA reads TGCGCCAGCAGCTTCCTAGCGGGAGGGCTACACAATGAGCAGTTCTTC. Its protein is CASSFLAGGLHNEQFF.

On this clone: This sample includes further DNA sequences coding for the same CDR3. The chain employs TRBV18 and TRBJ2-7, with D possibly TRBD1 on 6 matching bases. CDR1 and CDR2 (germline): KGHSH, LQKENI. Trimming shortened V by 6 bases and J by 1 base, and 10 bases separated the two germline ends. The CDR3 has 13 residues. CDR3 sequence (DNA): TGTGCCAGCTCGTACAGGGATTCCTACGAGCAGTACTTC. It codes for CASSYRDSYEQYF.

A single count supports this clone. The chain is built from TRBV30 and TRBJ2-7; D is ambiguous. Germline V lookup: CDR1 GTSNPN, CDR2 SVGIG (reference sequence). The germline V and J ends were trimmed by 7 bases and 0 bases, with 10 bases remaining between them. The CDR3 loop spans 12 amino acids. The CDR3 loop is CAYSASSYEQYF. The CDR3 bases are TGTGCCTACTCAGCGAGCTCCTACGAGCAGTACTTC.

V and J are TRBV4-1 and TRBJ1-1, with unresolved D. Trimming took 7 bases from V and 4 from J, leaving 16 bases between them. The CDR3 totals 14 residues. Germline V gene lookup returns CDR1 MGHRA and CDR2 YSYEKL. CDR3 residues: CASTRLRESTEAFF. The CDR3 DNA follows: TGCGCCAGCACCCGGCTCCGGGAGAGCACTGAAGCTTTCTTT.

The chain couples TRBV25-1 to TRBJ2-2, with D tentatively TRBD2 (5 bases). Between the trimmed V and J ends, which lost 10 bases and 7 bases, there was a span of 10 bases. The CDR3 covers 11 residues. The V gene's germline CDR1 is MGHDK and CDR2 SYGVNS. The chain's CDR3 is CAKSGGGELFF. The DNA for the CDR3 is TGTGCCAAATCCGGAGGCGGGGAGCTGTTTTTT.